The source of this TCR beta chain is a study of glioma-infiltrating T cells. Points from the study as a whole: Tissue and blood shared very few CDR3 sequences. Tissue-blood divergence was below expectation in non-neoplastic patients, above in gliomas.

Concerning this clonotype: Its antigen is still unknown.

Germline trimming cut 4 bases from V and 4 bases from J; bases unmatched to any gene: 12. CDR1 and CDR2 (germline): LNHDA, SQIVND (reference sequence). This CDR3 comprises 16 residues. TCR alpha and beta CDR3 regions were amplified from RNA using iRepertoire nested multiplex PCR. Tissue mRNA or PBMC total RNA, 100-400 ng, went into one-step reverse transcription and amplification. TCRdb independently ran MiXCR on the multiplex PCR reads; one entry per CDR3 protein. The sample lists over 100,000 distinct CDR3 sequences; 20% to 25% were seen once. The sequencing input was glioma tissue, nonneoplastic brain tissue, or PBMCs (not recorded which). This clonotype originated in a human donor with low-grade glioma or glioblastoma, undergoing nonglioma brain surgery, or in good health (not recorded which). V and J are TRBV19 and TRBJ2-5, with 7 nucleotides matching TRBD2. CDR3 region: CASSTAGTNRRETQYF. The CDR3 DNA sequence: TGTGCCAGTAGTACCGCCGGGACTAACCGCAGAGAGACCCAGTACTTC.